A single T cell receptor beta chain is shown here with its context. No antigen is known for it. This sequence may be a read error, since a much larger clone differs from it by one base. This CDR3 comprises 18 residues. Germline V gene data show CDR1 as LGHDT and CDR2 as YNNKEL (reference sequence). Amplified regions were TCR beta CDR3 sequences from RNA transcripts. First-round RT-PCR with HTBI primers amplified the TCR CDR3 region. TCRdb re-analysed the multiplex PCR reads in MiXCR, keeping a single row per CDR3 protein. Of about 510,000 distinct CDR3 sequences listed, approximately 15% were seen once; the top ten hold around 13%. Those patients with uncontrolled infection, other autoimmune disease, pregnancy or lactation were excluded. The sample belongs to a study of T cells in Graves' hyperthyroidism and ophthalmopathy. The study's findings and limits: In the blood, most expanded thyroid clonotypes above 0.001 appeared as well.

This receptor was taken from a middle-aged woman with Graves' hyperthyroidism. The rearrangement links TRBV3-1 to TRBJ1-4, with a possible D match to TRBD1 (5 bases). Source material: blood. As DNA, the CDR3 is TGTGCCAGCAGCAAAACAGGAGAAGCTACTGCAACTAATGAAAAACTGCTTTTT. This sequence encodes CASSKTGEATATNEKLLF.